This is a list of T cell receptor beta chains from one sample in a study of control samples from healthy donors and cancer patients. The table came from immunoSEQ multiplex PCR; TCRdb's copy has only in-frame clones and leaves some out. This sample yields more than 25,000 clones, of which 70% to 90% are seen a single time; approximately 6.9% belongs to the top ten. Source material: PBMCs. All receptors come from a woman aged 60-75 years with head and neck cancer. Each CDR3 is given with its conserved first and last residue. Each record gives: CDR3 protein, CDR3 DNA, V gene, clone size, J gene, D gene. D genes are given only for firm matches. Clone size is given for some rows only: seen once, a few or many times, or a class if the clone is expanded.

cdr3_aa: CASGLLTSEPLHF
cdr3_nt: TGTGCTAGTGGTTTGCTGACCTCAGAACCCCTCCACTTT
v_call: TRBV12-5
clone_size: -
j_call: TRBJ1-6
d_call: -

cdr3_aa: CSASIQGAFYGYTF
cdr3_nt: TGCAGTGCTAGTATTCAGGGAGCCTTCTATGGCTACACCTTC
v_call: TRBV20-1
clone_size: -
j_call: TRBJ1-2
d_call: -

cdr3_aa: CSVQVLERNQPQHF
cdr3_nt: TGCAGCGTACAGGTGTTGGAGCGCAATCAGCCCCAGCATTTT
v_call: TRBV29-1
clone_size: few
j_call: TRBJ1-5
d_call: -

cdr3_aa: CASNRGGNQPQHF
cdr3_nt: TGTGCCAGCAACAGAGGCGGGAATCAGCCCCAGCATTTT
v_call: TRBV12-3/TRBV12-4
clone_size: -
j_call: TRBJ1-5
d_call: -

cdr3_aa: CASSYPTGEGGYTF
cdr3_nt: TGTGCCAGCAGTTACCCTACAGGGGAGGGTGGCTACACCTTC
v_call: TRBV6-6
clone_size: -
j_call: TRBJ1-2
d_call: TRBD1

cdr3_aa: CASSPSLAGTGGTGELFF
cdr3_nt: TGTGCCAGCAGCCCCTCCTTAGCCGGGACAGGGGGCACCGGGGAGCTGTTTTTT
v_call: TRBV7-9
clone_size: -
j_call: TRBJ2-2
d_call: TRBD1

cdr3_aa: CAWGRDGEKLFF
cdr3_nt: TGTGCCTGGGGCCGGGACGGTGAAAAACTGTTTTTT
v_call: TRBV30
clone_size: few
j_call: TRBJ1-4
d_call: -

cdr3_aa: CASSLKGGQDGEQYF
cdr3_nt: TGTGCCAGCAGCCTGAAGGGGGGGCAGGACGGCGAGCAGTACTTC
v_call: TRBV3-1/TRBV3-2
clone_size: -
j_call: TRBJ2-7
d_call: -

cdr3_aa: CASSQRITGGVGETQYF
cdr3_nt: TGTGCCAGCAGCCAAAGGATAACAGGGGGCGTTGGGGAGACCCAGTACTTC
v_call: TRBV3-1/TRBV3-2
clone_size: -
j_call: TRBJ2-5
d_call: TRBD1

cdr3_aa: CASSLGRGQPQHF
cdr3_nt: TGTGCTAGCAGCTTAGGGAGGGGTCAGCCCCAGCATTTT
v_call: TRBV7-7
clone_size: -
j_call: TRBJ1-5
d_call: -

cdr3_aa: CASSSRGSGVSETQYF
cdr3_nt: TGTGCCAGCAGCTCGCGAGGTAGCGGGGTTTCGGAGACCCAGTACTTC
v_call: TRBV7-9
clone_size: -
j_call: TRBJ2-5
d_call: TRBD2

cdr3_aa: CASSYEVRAYEQYF
cdr3_nt: TGTGCCAGCAGTTACGAGGTGAGAGCCTACGAGCAGTACTTC
v_call: TRBV6-2/TRBV6-3
clone_size: -
j_call: TRBJ2-7
d_call: -

cdr3_aa: CASRLVDEQFF
cdr3_nt: TGTGCCAGTCGGCTAGTCGATGAGCAGTTCTTC
v_call: TRBV6-5
clone_size: -
j_call: TRBJ2-1
d_call: -

cdr3_aa: CSVQGAGNTGELFF
cdr3_nt: TGCAGCGTTCAAGGTGCGGGAAACACCGGGGAGCTGTTTTTT
v_call: TRBV29-1
clone_size: -
j_call: TRBJ2-2
d_call: -

cdr3_aa: CASSPNVGGTGTGELFF
cdr3_nt: TGTGCCAGCAGCCCCAATGTTGGGGGCACGGGCACCGGGGAGCTGTTTTTT
v_call: TRBV11-3
clone_size: -
j_call: TRBJ2-2
d_call: -

cdr3_aa: CASSYSGSSGNTIYF
cdr3_nt: TGCGCCAGCAGTTACTCAGGGAGCTCTGGAAACACCATATATTTT
v_call: TRBV5-1
clone_size: -
j_call: TRBJ1-3
d_call: -

cdr3_aa: CASSRGSSSYNEQFF
cdr3_nt: TGCGCCAGCAGCCGCGGCTCCAGCTCCTACAATGAGCAGTTCTTC
v_call: TRBV5-1
clone_size: -
j_call: TRBJ2-1
d_call: -

cdr3_aa: CASSSTGVAKNIQYF
cdr3_nt: TGTGCCAGCTCGTCCACAGGGGTAGCCAAAAACATTCAGTACTTC
v_call: TRBV18
clone_size: -
j_call: TRBJ2-4
d_call: TRBD1

cdr3_aa: CASSLESSGNTIYF
cdr3_nt: TGTGCCAGCAGCTTAGAGAGCTCTGGAAACACCATATATTTT
v_call: TRBV11-2
clone_size: -
j_call: TRBJ1-3
d_call: -

cdr3_aa: CASSGDSYEQYF
cdr3_nt: TGCGCCAGCAGTGGGGACAGCTACGAGCAGTACTTC
v_call: TRBV10-1
clone_size: few
j_call: TRBJ2-7
d_call: TRBD1

cdr3_aa: CASSQANTEAFF
cdr3_nt: TGTGCCAGCAGCCAAGCGAACACTGAAGCTTTCTTT
v_call: TRBV3-1/TRBV3-2
clone_size: -
j_call: TRBJ1-1
d_call: -

cdr3_aa: CASSGGYGYTF
cdr3_nt: TGTGCCAGCAGTGGGGGCTATGGCTACACCTTC
v_call: TRBV2
clone_size: -
j_call: TRBJ1-2
d_call: -